This is a list of T cell receptor beta chains from one sample in a study of Graves' ophthalmopathy and Graves' hyperthyroidism. TCRdb processed the multiplex PCR reads anew with MiXCR; each CDR3 protein has one entry. The table shows about 220,000 distinct CDR3 sequences, with about 22% occurring only once. Material for sequencing was peripheral blood. The receptors shown here come from a woman aged 45-59 years with Graves' ophthalmopathy. CDR3s include the opening cysteine and the closing phenylalanine or tryptophan. A D gene is named only where the DNA matches it firmly. Some rows mark clone size as missing; the rest say once, few, many or name a class of expanded clone.

>NA|TRBJ2-4|TRBV20-1|many
CSARQGGRTGIQYF
TGCAGTGCTAGACAGGGGGGGCGCACAGGGATCCAGTACTTC
>NA|TRBJ2-7|TRBV3-1|few
CASSQVDRESYEQYF
TGTGCCAGCAGCCAAGTGGACAGAGAATCCTACGAGCAGTACTTC
>NA|TRBJ1-1|TRBV28|many
CASIPSFGARSEAFF
TGTGCCAGCATACCATCCTTTGGGGCCCGGAGCGAAGCTTTCTTT
>TRBD1|TRBJ1-1|TRBV29-1|many
CSVVWTGVGAFF
TGCAGCGTTGTGTGGACAGGGGTCGGAGCTTTCTTT
>NA|TRBJ2-5|TRBV19|many
CASSSGPRGTQYF
TGTGCCAGTAGTTCTGGCCCGAGGGGGACCCAGTACTTC
>NA|TRBJ2-7|TRBV5-1|many
CASSLGANTGPEQYF
TGCGCCAGCAGCTTGGGGGCCAATACAGGGCCCGAGCAGTACTTC
>NA|TRBJ2-5|TRBV12-3/TRBV12-4|few
CASSFQVGGGETQYF
TGTGCCAGCAGTTTTCAGGTCGGAGGGGGGGAGACCCAGTACTTC
>TRBD2|TRBJ2-7|TRBV27|many
CASSSGRAVYEQYF
TGTGCCAGCAGTAGCGGGAGGGCCGTCTACGAGCAGTACTTC
>NA|TRBJ2-5|TRBV28|many
CASSQLAEPVGETQYF
TGTGCCAGCAGTCAATTGGCGGAGCCAGTGGGGGAGACCCAGTACTTC
>NA|TRBJ1-1|TRBV28|NA
CASSLPGLLGTEAFF
TGTGCCAGCAGTTTACCGGGCCTGCTAGGGACTGAAGCTTTCTTT
>TRBD1|TRBJ2-7|TRBV6-5|NA
CASSYRTGGNEQYF
TGTGCCAGCAGTTACCGGACAGGGGGTAACGAGCAGTACTTC
>TRBD1|TRBJ2-7|TRBV27|many
CASSPAGTGPYEQYF
TGTGCCAGCAGTCCTGCCGGGACAGGGCCCTACGAGCAGTACTTC
>NA|TRBJ1-2|TRBV12-3/TRBV12-4|once
CASSAYFGGDGYTF
TGTGCCAGCAGTGCGTACTTTGGGGGGGATGGCTACACCTTC
>NA|TRBJ2-5|TRBV12-3/TRBV12-4|many
CASSAQQGGETQYF
TGTGCCAGCAGTGCGCAGCAGGGGGGAGAGACCCAGTACTTC
>TRBD2|TRBJ2-7|TRBV24-1|many
CATSVAGDYEQYF
TGTGCCACCAGTGTCGCGGGAGACTACGAGCAGTACTTC
>TRBD1|TRBJ1-5|TRBV19|many
CATRTRDRGGINQPQHF
TGTGCCACAAGGACCCGGGACAGGGGGGGAATCAATCAGCCCCAGCATTTT
>NA|TRBJ1-1|TRBV6-2/TRBV6-3|NA
CASSNKISRGEAFF
TGTGCCAGCAGTAACAAAATTTCCCGGGGTGAAGCTTTCTTT
>TRBD2|TRBJ2-7|TRBV6-1|NA
CASSGLAGEYEQYF
TGTGCCAGCAGTGGACTAGCGGGAGAATACGAGCAGTACTTC
>TRBD2|TRBJ2-7|TRBV7-2|NA
CASTQSSRGGEQYF
TGTGCCAGCACCCAATCGAGTAGGGGAGGGGAGCAGTACTTC